Below, 30 T cell receptor beta chains from the same sample are listed, as sequenced in a study of cytomegalovirus exposure and HLA in healthy donors. It was with 60 Vbeta and 13 Jbeta primers that the PCR ran. Here immunoSEQ multiplex PCR was the method, and the copy in TCRdb shows in-frame clones only, minus some. Here the sample table reports 200,000 to 250,000 clones. The source material was PBMCs. These receptors all come from a girl aged 2 to 9 in good health and CMV-seropositive.

V gene TRBV28 combines with J gene TRBJ2-2; TRBD2 matches 8 bases. After removal of 2 bases from V and 4 bases from J, the junction contained 12 bases not matched to a gene. The length of the CDR3 is 18 residues. Germline assignment: CDR1 MDHEN and CDR2 SYDVKM. The CDR3 nucleotides read TGTGCCAGCAGTTTACTAACGGGGGGGGTAATCGGCACCGGGGAGCTGTTTTTT. Its protein product is CASSLLTGGVIGTGELFF.

The rearrangement joins TRBV25-1 to TRBJ2-3, with TRBD2 matching over 10 bases. The CDR3 has 16 amino acids. CDR1 and CDR2 (germline): MGHDK, SYGVNS. V was pared by 8 bases and J by 2 bases, with 10 bases of the junction left unmatched. CDR3 sequence reads: CASGSLAGAITDTQYF. Here the CDR3 DNA reads TGTGCCAGCGGCTCTCTAGCGGGAGCGATCACAGATACGCAGTATTTT.

V is TRBV27 and J is TRBJ2-7; 9 nucleotides agree with TRBD1. The CDR3 runs to 16 residues. Trimming cost V 2 bases and J 6 bases; bases outside gene matches: 11. Germline V gene sequence: CDR1 MNHEY, CDR2 SMNVEV (reference sequence). The CDR3 sequence: CASSLRGTGYRGEQYF. The CDR3 region has the DNA TGTGCCAGCAGTTTAAGAGGGACAGGGTATCGAGGCGAGCAGTACTTC.

The gene calls are TRBV5-1 and TRBJ2-5; 11 positions match TRBD1. CDR1 and CDR2 (germline): SGHRS, YFSETQ. The CDR3 runs to 15 residues. V was pared by 4 bases and J by 5 bases, with 7 bases of the junction left unmatched. The CDR3 spells CASSIGQGAGETQYF. CDR3 nucleotides: TGCGCCAGCAGCATTGGACAGGGGGCGGGTGAGACCCAGTACTTC. Combining the CDR3 with reference TRBV5-1 and TRBJ2-5 gives the whole variable domain KAGVTQTPRYLIKTRGQQVTLSCSPISGHRSVSWYQQTPGQGLQFLFEYFSETQRNKGNFPGRFSGRQFSNSRSEMNVSTLELGDSALYLCASSIGQGAGETQYFGPGTRLLVL.

The V call is TRBV10-1, the J call TRBJ1-1; 10 bases agree with TRBD1. The V gene's germline CDR1 is WNHNN and CDR2 SYGVQD (reference sequence). The trim removed 1 base at V and 3 bases at J, leaving 5 bases unmatched. The CDR3 totals 16 residues. The CDR3 DNA follows: TGCGCCAGCAGTGAGTACCTGACAGGGGGCTACACTGAAGCTTTCTTT. This translates into CASSEYLTGGYTEAFF.

This sequence joins TRBV6-5 and TRBJ2-1; 14 bases are shared with TRBD2. This CDR3 spans 15 amino acids. Trimming cost V 6 bases and J 5 bases; bases outside gene matches: 3. Germline values: CDR1 MNHEY, CDR2 SVGAGI. The CDR3: CASRTSGRGNNEQFF. Here the CDR3 DNA reads TGTGCCAGCAGGACTAGCGGGAGGGGTAACAATGAGCAGTTCTTC.

The rearrangement links TRBV25-1 to TRBJ2-2; weak D call: TRBD1 (6 bases). CDR1 is MGHDK, CDR2 SYGVNS, per germline. This CDR3 comprises 17 residues. V lost 2 bases, J lost 4 bases, and 17 bases lay in between. The CDR3 bases are TGTGCCAGCAGTGAAACCGCCGACAGGTCAATCACCGGGGAGCTGTTTTTT. Translating it yields CASSETADRSITGELFF.

This CDR3 is CASSLVGRGNTGELFF. CDR3 nucleotides: TGTGCCAGCAGCTTGGTCGGGAGGGGGAACACCGGGGAGCTGTTTTTT. The chain has TRBV5-4 and TRBJ2-2, with 8 bases that match TRBD2. CDR1 and CDR2 from the germline V gene are SGHNT and YYREEE (reference sequence). V trimming: 0 bases; J trimming: 1 base; junction bases outside the gene matches: 2. The CDR3 sequence is 16 residues long.

The rearrangement uses TRBV27 and TRBJ1-6; D remains ambiguous. The CDR3 spans 17 residues. Germline V gene data show CDR1 as MNHEY and CDR2 as SMNVEV (reference sequence). Trimming pared 1 base from V and 0 bases from J, leaving 10 bases between. The CDR3 DNA is TGTGCCAGCAGTTTATTGACAACGAGCTCCTATAATTCACCCCTCCACTTT. Amino acid sequence: CASSLLTTSSYNSPLHF.

V gene TRBV2 combines with J gene TRBJ2-7, with 13 positions matching TRBD2. The CDR3 extends over 16 amino acids. In germline, CDR1 is SNHLY, CDR2 FYNNEI. With V trimmed by 6 bases and J by 7 bases, 12 bases remained unmatched. In DNA form, the CDR3 reads TGTGCCAGCAGCCAAGGACTAGCGGGAGACCTGCGGGAGCAGTACTTC. It encodes CASSQGLAGDLREQYF.

The chain uses TRBV28 and TRBJ1-3, with D possibly TRBD1 on 5 matching bases. Germline V lookup: CDR1 MDHEN, CDR2 SYDVKM. The V end lost 5 bases, the J end lost 13 bases, and 24 bases lay between the germline ends. This CDR3 region has 15 residues. The CDR3 here is CASSRLSGLHRGIYF. The CDR3, as DNA: TGTGCCAGCAGTCGACTCTCTGGGCTCCATAGGGGAATATATTTT.

The chain couples TRBV28 to TRBJ2-7; TRBD1 is a possible D gene (6 bases). V lost 3 bases, J lost 4 bases, and 13 bases lay in between. CDR3 length equals 14 residues. Germline V gene data show CDR1 as MDHEN and CDR2 as SYDVKM. In DNA form, the CDR3 reads TGTGCCAGCAGTTTCGGGCTCAGGGGTTACGAGCAGTACTTC. As protein: CASSFGLRGYEQYF.

The genes are TRBV9 and TRBJ2-2, with 9 bases that match TRBD1. Germline V gene lookup returns CDR1 SGDLS and CDR2 YYNGEE. CDR3 length: 13 residues. The J segment lost 9 bases and the V segment lost 3 bases, leaving 3 bases of the junction unmatched. CDR3 nucleotides: TGTGCCAGCAGCGGACAGGGGGACCGGGAGCTGTTTTTT. Encoded protein: CASSGQGDRELFF.

Turning to this clone: The junction departs from germline at one end; a sequencing error may be responsible. In DNA, the CDR3 is TGTGTCAGCAGGGCTAGAACAGGGGTAGGAGGGGAGACCCAGTACTTC. This translates into CVSRARTGVGGETQYF. V gene TRBV2 combines with J gene TRBJ2-5, with a weak D call TRBD1 (7 bases). The length of the CDR3 is 16 residues. The germline V gene encodes CDR1 SNHLY and CDR2 FYNNEI.

J is TRBJ1-1 and V is TRBV29-1; tentatively, D is TRBD1 (5 bases). This CDR3 comprises 14 residues. V was cut by 6 bases and J by 1 base, with 15 bases left in between. Looked up from germline, CDR1 is SQVTM and CDR2 is ANQGSEA. CDR3 sequence reads: CSVRPGGSNTEAFF. The CDR3, as DNA: TGCAGCGTGAGGCCGGGGGGGTCGAACACTGAAGCTTTCTTT.

The chain employs TRBV19 and TRBJ2-1; 8 bases agree with TRBD2. The V gene end was trimmed by 0 bases and the J gene end by 5 bases; junction bases not matched to a gene: 12. The CDR3 is 18 amino acids. The germline V gene has CDR1 LNHDA and CDR2 SQIVND (reference sequence). The chain's CDR3 is CASSIDPVIAGLNNEQFF. The CDR3 nucleotides read TGTGCCAGTAGTATAGACCCCGTGATAGCGGGATTGAACAATGAGCAGTTCTTC. Using reference TRBV19 and TRBJ2-1 for the parts outside the CDR3, the full variable domain is DGGITQSPKYLFRKEGQNVTLSCEQNLNHDAMYWYRQDPGQGLRLIYYSQIVNDFQKGDIAEGYSVSREKKESFPLTVTSAQKNPTAFYLCASSIDPVIAGLNNEQFFGPGTRLTVL.

This rearrangement joins TRBV4-1 to TRBJ2-2; TRBD2 might be the D (5 bases). The V end was cut by 0 bases, the J end by 4 bases, with 9 bases between. The CDR3 has 15 residues. The V gene's germline CDR1 is MGHRA and CDR2 YSYEKL. For the CDR3, the DNA is TGCGCCAGCAGCCAAGAAGGAAGCGGCACCGGGGAGCTGTTTTTT. This sequence encodes CASSQEGSGTGELFF.

This chain joins TRBV27 and TRBJ1-1; 10 bases agree with TRBD1. Germline trimming cut 2 bases from V and 10 bases from J; bases unmatched to any gene: 10. This CDR3 contains 15 residues. The V gene's germline CDR1 is MNHEY and CDR2 SMNVEV (reference sequence). This CDR3 is CASSLKLSTGGRAFF. The DNA for the CDR3 is TGTGCCAGCAGTTTAAAGTTATCGACAGGGGGCAGAGCTTTCTTT.

The chain joins TRBV2 to TRBJ2-1; 9 nucleotides line up with TRBD2. This CDR3 contains 14 residues. CDR1 SNHLY and CDR2 FYNNEI come from the germline V gene. J lost 7 bases, V lost 5 bases, and 6 bases had no gene match. The CDR3 loop reads CASSFSGSLNEQFF. The CDR3 DNA sequence: TGTGCCAGCAGTTTTAGCGGGAGTCTAAATGAGCAGTTCTTC.

The chain employs TRBV27 and TRBJ1-1; a possible D gene is TRBD1 (5 bases). The CDR3 spans 14 residues. Trimming shortened V by 8 bases and J by 4 bases, and 17 bases separated the two germline ends. The germline V gene has CDR1 MNHEY and CDR2 SMNVEV (reference sequence). The chain's CDR3 is CASQMQGSGTEAFF. CDR3 DNA: TGTGCCAGCCAAATGCAGGGTTCTGGCACTGAAGCTTTCTTT.

The chain uses TRBV4-2 and TRBJ2-5; TRBD2 is a possible D gene (5 bases). TRBJ2-7 explains the end of the DNA better; the J call may be wrong. This CDR3 spans 15 amino acids. From germline, CDR1 is LGHNA and CDR2 YNFKEQ. The CDR3 region has the DNA TGTGCCAGCAGCCAAGATCAAGGCGAGGGCCTCGAGCAGTACTTC. Encoded protein: CASSQDQGEGLEQYF.

The chain has TRBV19 and TRBJ1-2; maybe TRBD1 (5 bases). Germline CDR1 LNHDA, CDR2 SQIVND (reference sequence). The V end was cut by 1 base, the J end by 2 bases, with 14 bases between. This CDR3 is 16 amino acids long. CDR3 DNA sequence: TGTGCCAGTAGTATAGTAACCGGGGGAGGAAACTATGGCTACACCTTC. It translates to CASSIVTGGGNYGYTF.

The chain combines TRBV7-2 with TRBJ2-3, with TRBD2 identical over 12 bases. This CDR3 is 16 amino acids long. V was pared by 1 base and J by 6 bases, with 5 bases of the junction left unmatched. CDR1 is SGHTA, CDR2 FQGNSA, per germline. The CDR3 loop is CASSLGLAGGVDTQYF. The CDR3 DNA follows: TGTGCCAGCAGCTTAGGGCTAGCGGGAGGGGTGGATACGCAGTATTTT.

The gene calls are TRBV27 and TRBJ1-2, with 7 bases that match TRBD1. CDR3 length equals 14 residues. Trimming cost V 5 bases and J 8 bases; bases outside gene matches: 11. Germline CDR1 reads MNHEY; CDR2 reads SMNVEV (reference sequence). DNA for the CDR3: TGTGCCAGCAGTAATCGACAGGGTGGGGGCGGCTACACCTTC. Protein product: CASSNRQGGGGYTF.

V gene TRBV10-1 combines with J gene TRBJ2-2; no reliable D call. CDR1 and CDR2 (germline): WNHNN, SYGVQD (reference sequence). Trimming took off 0 bases at V and 4 bases at J, with 6 bases between the two ends. CDR3 size: 14 residues. CDR3 sequence reads: CASSESIGTGELFF. Written as DNA, the CDR3 is TGCGCCAGCAGTGAGTCGATCGGCACCGGGGAGCTGTTTTTT.

The chain joins TRBV29-1 to TRBJ1-1; the D gene is possibly TRBD1 (5 bases). Germline V gene sequence: CDR1 SQVTM, CDR2 ANQGSEA. Between the trimmed V and J ends, which lost 1 base and 6 bases, there was a span of 9 bases. This CDR3 spans 12 amino acids. CDR3 sequence reads: CSVEGRRAEAFF. CDR3 nucleotides: TGCAGCGTTGAAGGCCGCAGGGCTGAAGCTTTCTTT.

The chain employs TRBV28 and TRBJ2-7; weak D call: TRBD1 (6 bases). The ends were cut back, 7 bases at V and 0 bases at J, with 16 bases in the middle. The CDR3 has 15 residues. CDR1 MDHEN and CDR2 SYDVKM come from the germline V gene. The CDR3 protein is CASKSPGTFSYEQYF. The DNA of the CDR3 is TGTGCCAGCAAATCGCCCGGGACATTCTCCTACGAGCAGTACTTC.

The rearrangement links TRBV28 to TRBJ2-3, with D possibly TRBD2 on 6 matching bases. The CDR3 contains 15 residues. The germline V and J ends were trimmed by 2 bases and 0 bases, with 9 bases remaining between them. Germline loops: CDR1 MDHEN, CDR2 SYDVKM. This chain's CDR3 is CASSLAGKSTDTQYF. CDR3 DNA: TGTGCCAGCAGTTTAGCGGGGAAAAGCACAGATACGCAGTATTTT.

V usage is TRBV4-1 and J usage is TRBJ2-5; 7 bases line up with TRBD2. The J segment lost 1 base and the V segment lost 3 bases, leaving 14 bases of the junction unmatched. The CDR3 contains 18 residues. Germline-derived CDR1 and CDR2 are MGHRA and YSYEKL. The CDR3 sequence is CASSHPVGVAGLQETQYF. CDR3 bases: TGCGCCAGCAGCCACCCCGTTGGAGTAGCGGGCCTCCAAGAGACCCAGTACTTC.

The V call is TRBV28, the J call TRBJ1-5, with 9 bases identical to TRBD1. Germline loops: CDR1 MDHEN, CDR2 SYDVKM. V gave up 4 bases and J gave up 1 base; unmatched junction bases: 2. The length of the CDR3 is 15 residues. CDR3 DNA: TGTGCCAGCAGTTCGACAGGGGGGAGCAATCAGCCCCAGCATTTT. This codes for CASSSTGGSNQPQHF.